Below, 5 T cell receptor beta chains from the same sample are listed, as sequenced in a study of T cell repertoires in cytomegalovirus infection. MiXCR, run by TCRdb on the reads, gives a single entry per CDR3 protein. The sample yields some 440,000 distinct CDR3 sequences, approximately 32% seen once. The material sequenced was PBMCs. Source of these receptors: a human donor in good health (CMV status not recorded). Some clones in this sample may be carry-over from other donors' samples.

This clonotype was counted at least ten times. The rearrangement joins TRBV7-2 to TRBJ2-7; D not certain. The V gene lost 5 bases and the J gene lost 4 bases, with 27 bases spanning the gap. CDR1 and CDR2 (germline): SGHTA, FQGNSA. The CDR3 loop spans 18 amino acids. This CDR3 is CASSRYVVALRLGYEQYF. The CDR3 DNA reads as TGTGCCAGCAGCCGGTACGTCGTCGCATTGAGGCTGGGGTACGAGCAGTACTTC.

This clonotype came up a few times. This chain links TRBV12-3 or TRBV12-4 with TRBJ2-7; D tentatively fits TRBD1 or TRBD2 (5 bases each). There are 18 residues in the CDR3. The V end lost 0 bases, the J end lost 6 bases, and 24 bases lay between the germline ends. In DNA form, the CDR3 reads TGTGCCAGCAGTTTAGCGCTTCCAGTGGGGGACCTCTCGGGCGAGCAGTACTTC. It translates to CASSLALPVGDLSGEQYF.

The gene calls are TRBV20-1 and TRBJ2-4; the D gene is possibly TRBD1 (5 bases). Trimming took off 3 bases at V and 7 bases at J, with 13 bases between the two ends. The CDR3 is made up of 13 amino acids. The germline gives CDR1 DFQATT, CDR2 SNEGSKA (reference sequence). The CDR3 loop reads CSASGQGLNIQYF. CDR3 DNA: TGCAGTGCTAGCGGGCAGGGTCTTAACATTCAGTACTTC.

The CDR3 here is CSARDHVGGSYNEQFF. The CDR3 DNA reads TGCAGTGCTAGAGATCACGTGGGGGGCAGCTACAATGAGCAGTTCTTC. The chain links TRBV20-1 to TRBJ2-1, with D perhaps being TRBD1 or TRBD2 (6 bases each). The CDR3 spans 16 residues. V lost 0 bases to trimming and J lost 3 bases, with 15 bases between them. CDR1 and CDR2 (germline): DFQATT, SNEGSKA (reference sequence).

The chain is built from TRBV12-3 or TRBV12-4 and TRBJ1-2; D is unresolved. The CDR3 extends over 13 amino acids. Trimming took 10 bases from V and 7 from J, leaving 19 bases between them. The CDR3 loop reads CATKMMFESGYTF. The CDR3 nucleotides are TGTGCCACCAAAATGATGTTCGAATCTGGCTACACCTTC.